The 24 T cell receptor beta chains presented below share a single source sample, sequenced in a study of blood T cell repertoires in COVID-19. Data came from immunoSEQ multiplex PCR; TCRdb stores just in-frame clones and leaves some out. The data show 150,000 to 200,000 clones, roughly 73% seen once. Input material: peripheral blood. Source of these receptors: an elderly woman with active or convalescent COVID-19.

J is TRBJ1-2 and V is TRBV18, with 9 bases lining up with TRBD1. With 0 bases clipped from V and 9 bases from J, the junction kept 5 bases outside the gene matches. The V gene's germline CDR1 is KGHSH and CDR2 LQKENI. The CDR3 has 14 residues. CDR3 region: CASSPPGTGPRYTF. DNA of the CDR3: TGTGCCAGCTCACCACCGGGGACAGGGCCGCGCTACACCTTC.

The chain has TRBV27 and TRBJ1-2; 8 bases are a match to TRBD1. The CDR3 totals 17 residues. V trimming: 6 bases; J trimming: 1 base; junction bases outside the gene matches: 13. CDR1 is MNHEY and CDR2 is SMNVEV in the germline V gene (reference sequence). CDR3 DNA: TGTGCCAGCAGGACTGAGAACGGGACAGGCTTTAACTATGGCTACACCTTC. Translation gives CASRTENGTGFNYGYTF.

The CDR3 loop is CASSPLSEQYF. CDR3 DNA: TGTGCCAGCAGCCCTCTAAGCGAGCAGTACTTC. This sequence joins TRBV7-9 and TRBJ2-7; no clear D. V was pared by 5 bases and J by 6 bases, with 8 bases between. Germline V lookup: CDR1 SEHNR, CDR2 FQNEAQ (reference sequence). The CDR3 consists of 11 residues.

The CDR3: CASSKQTTQAHSYEQYF. The CDR3 DNA sequence: TGTGCCAGCAGCAAACAGACGACACAGGCGCACTCCTACGAGCAGTACTTC. The chain uses TRBV21-1 and TRBJ2-7; the D segment call TRBD1 is taken from the table without a DNA check. TRBV21-1 is a known pseudogene. This CDR3 has 17 amino acids.

Only one count was recorded for this clone. CDR3 residues: CAFPQASGANVLTF. The CDR3 DNA reads TGTGCCTTCCCACAGGCCTCTGGGGCCAACGTCCTGACTTTC. The V and J genes are TRBV30 and TRBJ2-6; possible D gene TRBD1, 5 bases. V was pared by 7 bases and J by 0 bases, with 10 bases between. This CDR3 contains 14 residues. Germline CDR1 reads GTSNPN; CDR2 reads SVGIG (reference sequence).

This chain uses TRBV18 with TRBJ2-5; 10 bases are shared with TRBD2. This CDR3 has 16 amino acids. The trim removed 3 bases at V and 5 bases at J, leaving 9 bases unmatched. The germline V gene has CDR1 KGHSH and CDR2 LQKENI. In DNA form, the CDR3 reads TGTGCCAGCTCACCGGTTTTAGCGGGGGGCCAGGAGACCCAGTACTTC. Encoded protein: CASSPVLAGGQETQYF.

The rearrangement links TRBV13 to TRBJ2-5; 12 nucleotides line up with TRBD2. V gave up 4 bases and J gave up 4 bases; unmatched junction bases: 4. Germline assignment: CDR1 PRHDT and CDR2 FYEKMQ (reference sequence). This CDR3 spans 15 amino acids. The CDR3 region has the DNA TGTGCCAGCAGCTCTAGCGGGGGGGCCCCAGAGACCCAGTACTTC. It translates to CASSSSGGAPETQYF.

The rearrangement uses TRBV5-1 and TRBJ1-1, with D unclear. Looked up from germline, CDR1 is SGHRS and CDR2 is YFSETQ. This CDR3 contains 11 residues. V was trimmed by 4 bases and J by 3 bases, leaving 4 bases between them. In DNA form, the CDR3 reads TGCGCCAGCAGCCAGGACACTGAAGCTTTCTTT. This gives the protein CASSQDTEAFF.

This chain joins TRBV19 and TRBJ1-5, with D perhaps matching TRBD1 (6 bases). V was cut by 5 bases and J by 0 bases, with 14 bases left in between. Germline CDR1 LNHDA, CDR2 SQIVND (reference sequence). The CDR3 has 16 amino acids. CDR3 DNA: TGTGCCAGTAGTCTGTTCGCAGGGGATAGCAATCAGCCCCAGCATTTT. It yields the protein CASSLFAGDSNQPQHF.

The chain couples TRBV5-6 to TRBJ1-2; 9 bases align to TRBD1. Germline V lookup: CDR1 SGHDT, CDR2 YYEEEE. The CDR3 is 16 residues long. Trimming removed 4 bases from V and 5 bases from J; junction bases left unmatched: 12. As DNA, the CDR3 is TGTGCCAGCAGCCTAAAACGGACAGGGGCCTATTATGGCTACACCTTC. This codes for CASSLKRTGAYYGYTF.

V gene TRBV5-1 combines with J gene TRBJ1-3, with 8 bases aligning to TRBD1. The V gene end was trimmed by 4 bases and the J gene end by 3 bases; junction bases not matched to a gene: 3. The germline CDR1 and CDR2 sequences are SGHRS and YFSETQ. The CDR3 totals 14 residues. CDR3 sequence reads: CASSGTGGGNTIYF. CDR3 DNA: TGCGCCAGCAGCGGAACAGGGGGTGGAAACACCATATATTTT.

The CDR3 DNA sequence: TGTGCCAGCAGCCCAGGGACAGGGACCTACGAGCAGTACTTC. Amino acid sequence: CASSPGTGTYEQYF. The genes are TRBV4-2 and TRBJ2-7, with 9 bases lining up with TRBD1. Trimming took 4 bases from V and 2 from J; bases not matched to a gene: 3. CDR1 and CDR2 from the germline V gene are LGHNA and YNFKEQ. The CDR3 has 14 amino acids.

The chain has TRBV5-1 and TRBJ2-1, with D tentatively TRBD1 (6 bases). The V gene lost 1 base and the J gene lost 5 bases, with 10 bases spanning the gap. The CDR3 is made up of 14 amino acids. Germline V CDR1 and CDR2: SGHRS, YFSETQ. CDR3 residues: CASSLWQGNNEQFF. The DNA of the CDR3 is TGCGCCAGCAGCTTGTGGCAGGGGAACAATGAGCAGTTCTTC.

A few counts support this clone. This same CDR3 is encoded by further DNA sequences in the sample. The J gene is TRBJ1-1, the V gene TRBV6-2 or TRBV6-3, with 8 nucleotides matching TRBD1. This CDR3 contains 13 residues. V trimming: 3 bases; J trimming: 4 bases; junction bases outside the gene matches: 1. Germline CDR1 MNHEY, CDR2 SVGEGT. For the CDR3, the DNA is TGTGCCAGCAGTTATACAGGGGGCACTGAAGCTTTCTTT. It encodes CASSYTGGTEAFF.

This sequence joins TRBV6-9 and TRBJ2-5, with TRBD1 identical over 7 bases. V was pared by 6 bases and J by 2 bases, with 9 bases of the junction left unmatched. The CDR3 consists of 15 residues. Germline CDR1 and CDR2: MNHGY and SVAAGI. The CDR3: CASSTHRGGQETQYF. CDR3 in DNA: TGTGCCAGCAGCACACACAGGGGTGGGCAAGAGACCCAGTACTTC.

This clone has only a few counts. The V and J genes are TRBV5-6 and TRBJ2-7, with unresolved D. Germline CDR1 reads SGHDT; CDR2 reads YYEEEE. V dropped 0 bases and J dropped 2 bases, with 9 bases sitting between them. The CDR3 extends over 14 amino acids. DNA for the CDR3: TGTGCCAGCAGCTTGGTCGCTAGTCCCTACGAGCAGTACTTC. Translated, it gives CASSLVASPYEQYF.

The rearrangement joins TRBV5-1 to TRBJ1-2; D is unclear. Germline V gene sequence: CDR1 SGHRS, CDR2 YFSETQ. This CDR3 region has 13 residues. Trimming shortened V by 1 base and J by 6 bases, and 10 bases separated the two germline ends. In nucleotides, the CDR3 is TGCGCCAGCAGCTTGCCGTCCGGGGATGGCTACACCTTC. Amino acid sequence: CASSLPSGDGYTF.

CDR3 sequence (DNA): TGTGCCAGCAGCTTAACTACGGTGAACACTGAAGCTTTCTTT. Translation: CASSLTTVNTEAFF. The V and J genes are TRBV7-6 and TRBJ1-1; D ambiguous. This CDR3 comprises 14 residues. Germline-derived CDR1 and CDR2 are SGHVS and FNYEAQ. Trimming took 2 bases from V and 0 from J, leaving 7 bases between them.

This clone is medium-sized in the sample. V gene TRBV19 combines with J gene TRBJ1-5, with TRBD1 as a possible D gene (5 bases). V dropped 2 bases and J dropped 1 base, with 9 bases sitting between them. Germline values: CDR1 LNHDA, CDR2 SQIVND (reference sequence). The CDR3 runs to 15 residues. CDR3: CASSIWEGSNQPQHF. In DNA, the CDR3 is TGTGCCAGTAGTATATGGGAGGGGAGCAATCAGCCCCAGCATTTT.

The rearrangement links TRBV11-3 to TRBJ2-3; TRBD2 might be the D (6 bases). CDR1 and CDR2 (germline): SGHNT, YENEEA. V was trimmed by 0 bases and J by 1 base, leaving 11 bases between them. CDR3 length: 16 amino acids. The CDR3 nucleotides read TGTGCCAGCAGCTTAGAGGGAGGAGGCGGCACAGATACGCAGTATTTT. Protein product: CASSLEGGGGTDTQYF.

This clone was observed a handful of times. This chain connects TRBV6-6 to TRBJ1-3; 10 nucleotides line up with TRBD1. The germline CDR1 and CDR2 sequences are MNHNY and SVGAGI (reference sequence). The ends lost 6 bases at V and 4 bases at J; junction bases unmatched: 3. The CDR3 runs 14 residues. CDR3 region: CASRGQGGGNTIYF. The CDR3 DNA sequence: TGTGCCAGCAGAGGACAGGGGGGAGGAAACACCATATATTTT.

This clone appeared once. The chain links TRBV14 to TRBJ1-1; D is uncertain. The CDR3 runs 14 residues. V dropped 6 bases and J dropped 3 bases, with 14 bases sitting between them. CDR1 and CDR2 from the germline V gene are SGHDN and FVKESK. This CDR3 reads CASREIEGDTEAFF. The DNA for the CDR3 is TGTGCCAGCAGGGAGATTGAGGGCGACACTGAAGCTTTCTTT.

Remarks on this clone: The germline gene is not matched at one end of the junction; a read error may be the cause. The chain recombines TRBV6-2 or TRBV6-3 with TRBJ2-7; 7 nucleotides match TRBD1. The germline V gene has CDR1 MNHEY and CDR2 SVGEGT. The CDR3 contains 12 residues. This CDR3 reads CASSSSYLETGF. CDR3 DNA: TGTGCCAGCAGCTCCAGCTACCTCGAGACAGGGTTC.

In this sample, this clone turned up a few times. V is TRBV2 and J is TRBJ1-2; 12 bases map to TRBD1. V shed 6 bases, J shed 7 bases, and the junction held 9 bases outside the gene matches. The CDR3 consists of 15 residues. Germline loops: CDR1 SNHLY, CDR2 FYNNEI. The CDR3 sequence: CASRREGQGAGGYTF. The DNA for the CDR3 is TGTGCCAGCAGAAGGGAGGGACAGGGGGCGGGTGGCTACACCTTC. The complete variable domain, with remaining parts taken from reference TRBV2 and TRBJ1-2, reads EPEVTQTPSHQVTQMGQEVILRCVPISNHLYFYWYRQILGQKVEFLVSFYNNEISEKSEIFDDQFSVERPDGSNFTLKIRSTKLEDSAMYFCASRREGQGAGGYTFGSGTRLTVV.